These 17 T cell receptor beta chains were sequenced from one sample in a study of cytomegalovirus exposure and HLA in healthy donors. The PCR used 60 Vbeta and 13 Jbeta primers. This table comes from immunoSEQ multiplex PCR, and its TCRdb copy is limited to in-frame clones, with some not included. The repertoire holds 150,000 to 200,000 clones, roughly 87% seen once, with around 0.52% in the top ten. The sample comprised PBMCs. These receptor sequences come from a woman in her forties or fifties in good health and CMV-seronegative.

Regarding this clone: Compared with germline, one end of the junction differs, possibly owing to a read error. V and J are TRBV7-9 and TRBJ2-5; TRBD1 is a possible D gene (5 bases). The J call could be wrong; TRBJ2-7 is a better fit for the DNA end. Per the germline V gene, CDR1 is SEHNR and CDR2 is FQNEAQ (reference sequence). The CDR3 runs to 13 residues. The chain's CDR3 is CASEDTGSYEQYF. The CDR3 DNA is TGCGCCTCAGAGGACACCGGCTCCTACGAGCAGTACTTC.

The chain employs TRBV11-3 and TRBJ2-5, with TRBD2 as a possible D gene (7 bases). The germline V and J ends were trimmed by 1 base and 2 bases, with 17 bases remaining between them. CDR1 is SGHNT, CDR2 YENEEA, per germline. The CDR3 contains 17 residues. CDR3 in DNA: TGTGCCAGCAGCTTAGGCCTCCGGGGGGCTGATCAAGAGACCCAGTACTTC. Translation gives CASSLGLRGADQETQYF.

CDR3 coding DNA: TGCGCCAGCAGCATACAGGGGCACGCTAATGAAAAACTGTTTTTT. Its protein is CASSIQGHANEKLFF. The chain links TRBV5-1 to TRBJ1-4; 7 nucleotides agree with TRBD1. From germline, CDR1 is SGHRS and CDR2 YFSETQ. The CDR3 is 15 residues long. Losses at the gene ends were 4 bases for V and 3 bases for J; bases not matched to a gene: 6.

The chain couples TRBV6-1 to TRBJ2-5; D is perhaps TRBD2 (7 bases). This CDR3 is built from 15 residues. V lost 6 bases and J 3 bases, leaving 17 bases between the germline ends. Germline V CDR1 and CDR2: MNHNS, SASEGT. CDR3 bases: TGTGCCAGCAGCCAAAGGGGGGGGGCTGAAGAGACCCAGTACTTC. This translates into CASSQRGGAEETQYF.

The chain is built from TRBV11-2 and TRBJ1-4; the match to TRBD1 covers 8 bases. Germline V CDR1 and CDR2: SGHAT, FQNNGV. The CDR3 is 15 amino acids. V gave up 1 base and J gave up 8 bases; unmatched junction bases: 6. This CDR3 reads CASSLGTGSGEKLFF. Written as DNA, the CDR3 is TGTGCCAGCAGCTTAGGGACAGGGAGTGGGGAAAAACTGTTTTTT.

CDR3 region: CASSLGGRGYTF. For the CDR3, the DNA is TGTGCCAGCAGCTTAGGCGGTAGGGGCTACACCTTC. The chain combines TRBV7-2 with TRBJ1-2, with no clear D. The ends were cut back, 1 base at V and 8 bases at J, with 8 bases in the middle. The CDR3 runs to 12 residues. The germline CDR1 and CDR2 sequences are SGHTA and FQGNSA.

V and J are TRBV28 and TRBJ1-2, with 8 positions matching TRBD1. The CDR3 contains 14 residues. Germline trimming cut 5 bases from V and 5 bases from J; bases unmatched to any gene: 7. In germline, CDR1 is MDHEN, CDR2 SYDVKM. The CDR3 here is CASSVQGARYGYTF. The CDR3 DNA reads as TGTGCCAGCAGTGTTCAGGGGGCGAGGTATGGCTACACCTTC.

V is TRBV7-2 and J is TRBJ2-7; D remains ambiguous. Germline CDR1 is SGHTA and CDR2 is FQGNSA. Deletions cut 1 base from V and 3 bases from J, with 7 bases between. There are 13 residues in the CDR3. DNA for the CDR3: TGTGCCAGCAGCTTAGTTCCCCTCTACGAGCAGTACTTC. It codes for CASSLVPLYEQYF.

The gene calls are TRBV28 and TRBJ2-3; TRBD2 aligns across 10 bases. Germline CDR1 and CDR2: MDHEN and SYDVKM. The CDR3 contains 17 residues. Germline trimming cut 6 bases from V and 0 bases from J; bases unmatched to any gene: 9. Here the CDR3 reads CASSSPSGGLSTDTQYF. The CDR3 DNA reads TGTGCCAGCAGCTCACCTAGCGGGGGCCTTAGCACAGATACGCAGTATTTT.

The gene calls are TRBV10-2 and TRBJ2-5; 9 bases align to TRBD2. Germline CDR1 is WSHSY and CDR2 is SAAADI. J was trimmed by 2 bases and V by 4 bases; bases with no gene match: 5. The CDR3 spans 15 residues. CDR3 in DNA: TGCGCCAGCAGTGCATCTAGCGGGGAGCAAGAGACCCAGTACTTC. It codes for CASSASSGEQETQYF.

The rearrangement links TRBV11-3 to TRBJ2-7; D is possibly TRBD2 (5 bases). This CDR3 has 13 residues. Looked up from germline, CDR1 is SGHNT and CDR2 is YENEEA. V dropped 3 bases and J dropped 2 bases, with 8 bases sitting between them. CDR3: CASSFAEAYEQYF. The CDR3 bases are TGTGCCAGCAGCTTCGCGGAGGCCTACGAGCAGTACTTC.

V and J are TRBV12-5 and TRBJ2-3; 7 bases align to TRBD1. Germline V gene sequence: CDR1 LGHNT, CDR2 FRNRAP. The CDR3 spans 14 residues. Unmatched junction bases numbered 10, after V lost 7 bases and J lost 6 bases. The CDR3 here is CASASGQAGDTQYF. CDR3 DNA: TGTGCTAGTGCCTCCGGACAGGCTGGGGATACGCAGTATTTT.

The chain uses TRBV10-2 and TRBJ2-7; D call uncertain. Germline V gives CDR1 WSHSY, CDR2 SAAADI. The CDR3 runs to 12 residues. V gave up 7 bases and J gave up 6 bases, with 13 bases separating them. CDR3 residues: CASTAGSREQYF. The CDR3 nucleotides are TGCGCCAGCACCGCCGGTAGCCGCGAGCAGTACTTC.

The rearrangement uses TRBV7-8 and TRBJ1-1, with 8 bases that match TRBD1. Trimming took 6 bases from V and 6 from J; bases not matched to a gene: 6. The CDR3 is made up of 13 amino acids. Germline loops: CDR1 SGHVS, CDR2 FQNEAQ. CDR3 sequence: CASRKAGGPEAFF. The CDR3 region has the DNA TGTGCCAGCAGAAAGGCAGGGGGCCCTGAAGCTTTCTTT.

The chain recombines TRBV5-1 with TRBJ2-1, with D perhaps TRBD1 (5 bases). CDR1 is SGHRS and CDR2 is YFSETQ in the germline V gene. CDR3 length: 13 residues. V was shortened by 2 bases and J by 9 bases, with 12 bases between the two germline ends. The DNA for the CDR3 is TGCGCCAGCAGCTTCGACAGCTTCGGTGAGCAGTTCTTC. This gives the protein CASSFDSFGEQFF.

The CDR3 nucleotides read TGCGCCAGCGGCCAAGGGAGGTTCGACACAGATACGCAGTATTTT. It yields the protein CASGQGRFDTDTQYF. The chain has TRBV5-1 and TRBJ2-3, with D possibly matching TRBD2 (6 bases). The V and J ends lost 7 bases and 2 bases respectively, with 17 bases between them. The germline gives CDR1 SGHRS, CDR2 YFSETQ. This CDR3 spans 15 amino acids.

This clone was seen once. This chain connects TRBV7-9 to TRBJ2-2; D uncertain. Germline V lookup: CDR1 SEHNR, CDR2 FQNEAQ (reference sequence). The CDR3 loop spans 13 amino acids. With 5 bases removed from V and 3 bases from J, the gap between germline ends came to 7 bases. As DNA, the CDR3 is TGTGCCAGCAGCCTAACAGACACCGGGGAGCTGTTTTTT. The encoded protein is CASSLTDTGELFF.